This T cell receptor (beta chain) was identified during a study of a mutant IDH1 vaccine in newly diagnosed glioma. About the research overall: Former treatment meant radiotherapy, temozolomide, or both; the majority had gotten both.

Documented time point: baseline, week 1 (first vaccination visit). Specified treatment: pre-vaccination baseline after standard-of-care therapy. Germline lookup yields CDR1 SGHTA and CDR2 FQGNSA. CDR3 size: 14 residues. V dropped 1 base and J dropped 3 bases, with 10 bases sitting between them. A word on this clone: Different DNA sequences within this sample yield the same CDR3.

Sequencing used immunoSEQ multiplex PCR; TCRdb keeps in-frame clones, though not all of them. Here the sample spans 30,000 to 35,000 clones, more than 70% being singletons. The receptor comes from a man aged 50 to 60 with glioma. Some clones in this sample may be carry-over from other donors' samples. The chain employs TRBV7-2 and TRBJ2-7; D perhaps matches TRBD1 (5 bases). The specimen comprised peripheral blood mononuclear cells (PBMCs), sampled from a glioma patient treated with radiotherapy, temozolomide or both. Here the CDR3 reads CASSLGVGDYEQYF. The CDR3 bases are TGTGCCAGCAGCTTAGGGGTAGGGGACTACGAGCAGTACTTC.